The 2 T cell receptor beta chains reported below all come from one sample, sequenced in a study of CD8+ T cells in alopecia areata. Sequencing templates came from extracted RNA that was reverse transcribed into cDNA. The data were produced by immunoSEQ multiplex PCR, yet TCRdb's version contains in-frame clones alone and is incomplete. Seen here are fewer than 250,000 clones, about 53% observed once, and the top ten hold 0.4% to 0.55%. The specimen comprised CD4+ T cells sorted from blood, sampled at week 0. The receptors were sampled from a human donor with alopecia areata.

This clone was detected a few times. V usage is TRBV2 and J usage is TRBJ2-1; no definite D call. This CDR3 spans 14 amino acids. Germline CDR1 SNHLY, CDR2 FYNNEI. Trimming removed 6 bases at V and 0 bases at J, with 9 bases between. CDR3 residues: CASRELSSYNEQFF. The CDR3, as DNA: TGTGCCAGCAGGGAGCTTAGCTCCTACAATGAGCAGTTCTTC.

The gene calls are TRBV19 and TRBJ2-7; 10 bases align to TRBD2. After removal of 3 bases from V and 4 bases from J, the junction contained 6 bases not matched to a gene. The CDR3 covers 15 residues. In germline, CDR1 is LNHDA, CDR2 SQIVND (reference sequence). The CDR3 protein is CASSIASGSHYEQYF. The CDR3, as DNA: TGTGCCAGTAGTATTGCTAGCGGGAGTCATTACGAGCAGTACTTC.